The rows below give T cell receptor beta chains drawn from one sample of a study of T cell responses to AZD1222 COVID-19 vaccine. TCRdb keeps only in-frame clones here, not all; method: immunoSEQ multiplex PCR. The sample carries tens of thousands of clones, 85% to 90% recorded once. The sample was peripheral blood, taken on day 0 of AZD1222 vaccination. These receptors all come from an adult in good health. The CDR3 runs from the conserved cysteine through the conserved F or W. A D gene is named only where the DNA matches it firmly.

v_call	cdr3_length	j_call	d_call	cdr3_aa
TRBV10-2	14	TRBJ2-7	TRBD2	CASSISGTSIEQYF
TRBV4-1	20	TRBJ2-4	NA	CASSHLNYRALIHAKNIQYF
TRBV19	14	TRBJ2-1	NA	CASAGTVLFGEQFF
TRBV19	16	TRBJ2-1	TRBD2	CASRSDSGEAYNEQFF
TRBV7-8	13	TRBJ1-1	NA	CASSLRLNTEAFF
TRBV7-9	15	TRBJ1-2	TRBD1	CASNTVTGHSPGYTF
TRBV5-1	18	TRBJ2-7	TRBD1	CASSLNPTGQGSLYEQYF
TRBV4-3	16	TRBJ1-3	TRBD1	CASSQRPGTVGNTIYF
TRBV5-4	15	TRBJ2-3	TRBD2	CASSPGTSRLDTQYF
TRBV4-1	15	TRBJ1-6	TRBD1	CASSQRTGLNSPLHF
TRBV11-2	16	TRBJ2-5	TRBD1	CASSLGTLDRGPTQYF
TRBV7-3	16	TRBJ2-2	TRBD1	CASSFSGQGAGGELFF
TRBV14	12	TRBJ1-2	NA	CASSQAKGGYTF
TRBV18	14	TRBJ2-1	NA	CASSPFTAYNEQFF
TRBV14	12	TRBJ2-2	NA	CASSLGTGELFF
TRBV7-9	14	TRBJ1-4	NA	CASSAQGKGEKLFF
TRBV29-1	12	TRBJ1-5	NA	CSVSQSGQPQHF
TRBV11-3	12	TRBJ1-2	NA	CASSLVDGGYTF
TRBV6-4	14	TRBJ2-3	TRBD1	CASSEGQGTDTQYF
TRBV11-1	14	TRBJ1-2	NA	CASSFDSGNYGYTF
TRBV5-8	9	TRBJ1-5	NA	CASGGPQHF
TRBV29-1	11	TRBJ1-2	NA	CSVEINYGYTF
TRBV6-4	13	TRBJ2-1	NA	CASSDGEINEQFF
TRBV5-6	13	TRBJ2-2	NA	CASSLVVAGELFF
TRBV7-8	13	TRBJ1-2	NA	CASSFQVNYGYTF
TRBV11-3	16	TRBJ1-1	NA	CASSLRWTFPGTEAFF
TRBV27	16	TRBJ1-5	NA	CASSPSSGEDLQPQHF
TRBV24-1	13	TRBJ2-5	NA	CATSGARRETQYF
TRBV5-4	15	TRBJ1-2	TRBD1	CASSGRTGYGDGYTF
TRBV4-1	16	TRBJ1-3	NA	CASSLASFPSGNTIYF
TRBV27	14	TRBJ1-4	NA	CASSPQVTNEKLFF
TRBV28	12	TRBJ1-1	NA	CASSLLHTEAFF
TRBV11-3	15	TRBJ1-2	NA	CASSPGSSGNYGYTF
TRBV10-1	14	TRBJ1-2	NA	CASSSGTTGYGYTF
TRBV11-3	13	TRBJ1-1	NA	CASSWTVNTEAFF
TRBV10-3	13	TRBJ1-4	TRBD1	CAINRDSGEKLFF
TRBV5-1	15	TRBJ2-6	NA	CASSLVPLGANVLTF
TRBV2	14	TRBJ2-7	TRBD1	CASIGTVKTYEQYF
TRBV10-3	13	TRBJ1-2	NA	CAISVSESYGYTF
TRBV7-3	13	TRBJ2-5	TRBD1	CASSSGGVETQYF
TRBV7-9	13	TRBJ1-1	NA	CASSFGTKTEAFF
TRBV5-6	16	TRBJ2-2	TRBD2	CASSLHSGGKAGELFF
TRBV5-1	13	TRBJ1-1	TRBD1	CASSLDRGPEAFF